The rows below give T cell receptor beta chains drawn from one sample of a study of blood T cell repertoires in COVID-19. The assay was immunoSEQ multiplex PCR, and TCRdb's table has in-frame clones only and misses some. This table holds approximately 190,000 clones, under 85% found once. The sample comprised peripheral blood. These receptors were taken from a woman aged 40 to 55 with acute or convalescent COVID-19. The CDR3 runs from the conserved cysteine through the conserved F or W. A D gene is named only where the DNA matches it firmly. For some rows the clone size is stated as once, few or many, or as a class when expanded; others skip it.

V gene	clone size	D gene	J gene	CDR3 protein	CDR3 DNA
TRBV9	once	TRBD2	TRBJ2-7	CASSVGASGYNSYEQYF	TGTGCCAGCAGCGTAGGGGCTAGCGGGTATAACTCCTACGAGCAGTACTTC
TRBV6-5	.	.	TRBJ1-2	CASSSANRYSYGYTF	TGTGCCAGCTCGAGTGCAAACAGATATAGTTATGGCTACACCTTC
TRBV10-3	.	.	TRBJ1-1	CAISLQMNTEAFF	TGTGCCATCAGCCTACAGATGAACACTGAAGCTTTCTTT
TRBV24-1	.	TRBD2	TRBJ2-3	CATSSPSGGTDTQYF	TGTGCCACCAGTTCCCCTAGCGGCGGCACAGATACGCAGTATTTT
TRBV19	.	TRBD2	TRBJ2-5	CASSISSGEGETQYF	TGTGCCAGTAGTATAAGTAGCGGGGAGGGAGAGACCCAGTACTTC
TRBV30	.	.	TRBJ2-3	CAWSDPRPSTDTQYF	TGTGCCTGGAGTGATCCCAGGCCTAGCACAGATACGCAGTATTTT
TRBV5-1	.	TRBD1	TRBJ2-5	CASTQGGQAGETQYF	TGCGCCAGCACCCAGGGGGGACAGGCAGGAGAGACCCAGTACTTC
TRBV9	.	TRBD2	TRBJ2-7	CASSVEGGRVRSEQYF	TGTGCCAGCAGCGTAGAGGGCGGGAGGGTCAGAAGCGAGCAGTACTTC
TRBV15	few	.	TRBJ2-1	CATSRVRGIGEQFF	TGTGCCACCAGCAGAGTACGGGGGATTGGGGAGCAGTTCTTC
TRBV2	.	.	TRBJ2-1	CASAGALDGNEQFF	TGTGCCAGCGCAGGGGCCCTAGACGGCAATGAGCAGTTCTTC
TRBV4-1	once	TRBD1	TRBJ2-7	CASSRDRGTYEQYF	TGCGCCAGCAGCCGAGACAGGGGAACCTACGAGCAGTACTTC
TRBV19	once	.	TRBJ2-7	CASSTESPGAGVPYEQYF	TGTGCCAGTAGTACAGAATCACCTGGGGCAGGGGTCCCCTACGAGCAGTACTTC
TRBV29-1	.	.	TRBJ2-3	CSVAPRGADTQYF	TGCAGCGTTGCGCCCAGGGGCGCAGATACGCAGTATTTT
TRBV11-2	.	.	TRBJ2-1	CASSLKLAGLEQFF	TGTGCCAGCAGCTTAAAGCTAGCCGGGCTAGAGCAGTTCTTC
TRBV5-8	.	.	TRBJ1-2	CASTLQGPYYGYTF	TGTGCCAGCACCTTACAGGGACCCTACTATGGCTACACCTTC
TRBV11-1	.	TRBD1	TRBJ2-1	CASSLVGQGYYNEQFF	TGTGCCAGCAGCTTAGTTGGACAGGGTTACTACAATGAGCAGTTCTTC
TRBV18	.	.	TRBJ2-1	CASSPGEGNEQFF	TGTGCCAGCTCACCCGGAGAGGGCAATGAGCAGTTCTTC
TRBV13	few	TRBD2	TRBJ2-5	CASSSRVWLAGGRGTQYF	TGTGCCAGCAGCTCCCGGGTTTGGCTAGCGGGGGGCCGTGGGACCCAGTACTTC
TRBV10-3	.	TRBD1	TRBJ2-1	CAISESTDRLNEQFF	TGTGCCATCAGTGAGTCGACGGACAGGTTAAATGAGCAGTTCTTC
TRBV18	.	.	TRBJ2-2	CASSPIAGRTGELFF	TGTGCCAGCTCACCAATCGCGGGCCGAACCGGGGAGCTGTTTTTT
TRBV27	once	TRBD1	TRBJ1-5	CASGWTGGNQPQHF	TGTGCCAGCGGTTGGACAGGGGGCAATCAGCCCCAGCATTTT
TRBV18	once	TRBD1	TRBJ2-5	CASSRGQQETQYF	TGTGCCAGCTCACGGGGACAGCAAGAGACCCAGTACTTC
TRBV5-1	.	TRBD2	TRBJ2-5	CASSSGGLAGGSQETQYF	TGCGCCAGCAGCTCTGGTGGGCTAGCGGGAGGCAGCCAAGAGACCCAGTACTTC
TRBV5-4	.	.	TRBJ1-3	CASSSHPGEGNTIYF	TGTGCCAGCAGCTCCCACCCCGGGGAGGGAAACACCATATATTTT
TRBV18	.	.	TRBJ1-1	CASSPRREGTEAFF	TGTGCCAGCTCACCACGGAGAGAGGGCACTGAAGCTTTCTTT
TRBV19	.	.	TRBJ1-2	CASSWVSKTGGYTF	TGTGCCAGTAGTTGGGTCTCGAAGACGGGTGGCTACACCTTC
TRBV3-1/TRBV3-2	.	TRBD1	TRBJ1-5	CASSQGMISGQGNQPQHF	TGTGCCAGCAGCCAAGGCATGATTAGTGGACAGGGAAATCAGCCCCAGCATTTT